This entry describes one T cell receptor (beta chain). The antigen is unknown. This entry comes from a study of T cells after posttransplantation cyclophosphamide. Findings and limits, study-wide: TRB clonality was highly associated with recipient CMV seropositivity and reactivation.

Assay used: immunoSEQ multiplex PCR; TCRdb lists only in-frame clones, some missing. This sample has roughly 20,000 clones, with 80% to 90% found just once. The CDR3 covers 16 residues. Germline V gene lookup returns CDR1 SGHRS and CDR2 YFSETQ. Deletions cut 4 bases from V and 3 bases from J, with 18 bases between. Sampled 1 year posttransplant, controls received myeloablative marrow transplants, methotrexate and a calcineurin inhibitor. This sequence originates from a female patient aged 30 to 45 who received an allogeneic stem cell transplant from an unrelated donor, was CMV-positive, and had acute and chronic GVHD. Some of these T cells may belong to the graft donor. The chain uses TRBV5-1 and TRBJ2-3; tentative D call: TRBD2 (5 bases). Material: PBMCs, obtained about 13 months after allogeneic stem cell transplant with calcineurin inhibitor and methotrexate. CDR3 nucleotide sequence: TGCGCCAGCAGCGCAAACGGGATTGGGAAGACAGATACGCAGTATTTT. Residues: CASSANGIGKTDTQYF.